The clone carrying this T cell receptor beta chain has just a few counts. Its matching antigen is unknown. The record originates from a study of cytomegalovirus exposure and HLA in healthy donors. This CDR3 comprises 13 residues. Germline V gene sequence: CDR1 SEHNR, CDR2 FQNEAQ (reference sequence). V lost 4 bases, J lost 7 bases, and 10 bases lay in between. Overall study results and limits: Productive status was seen about 87% or about 30% of the time for most TCR beta V segments in an earlier analysis.

PCR involved 60 Vbeta and 13 Jbeta primers. Using immunoSEQ multiplex PCR, the repertoire was profiled, and TCRdb retains in-frame clones only, with some absent. This table holds 150,000 to 200,000 clones, more than 70% found once. The TCR comes from a male donor in good health and CMV-seronegative. The source material was PBMCs. This sequence joins TRBV7-9 and TRBJ1-4; D is undetermined. The CDR3 DNA reads as TGTGCCAGCAGCTCGCCCTCTAGTGAAAAACTGTTTTTT. It yields the protein CASSSPSSEKLFF.